This is a list of T cell receptor beta chains from one sample in a study of early T cells in non-severe SARS-CoV-2 infection. Using its own MiXCR run on the 5' RACE reads, TCRdb lists one record per CDR3 protein. The repertoire holds around 58,000 distinct CDR3 sequences, with approximately 15% as singletons. The sample in question was whole blood, obtained at baseline. Receptors were obtained from an adult who was a healthcare worker with PCR-confirmed SARS-CoV-2 infection or an uninfected control (not recorded which). Both conserved end residues are trimmed from each CDR3.

v_gene	j_gene	CDR3aa
TRBV7-3	TRBJ2-1	ASSFPGTGAVQF
TRBV7-9	TRBJ1-6	ASSRGQDSPLH
TRBV7-8	TRBJ1-5	ASSLGARGLKGNQPQH
TRBV29-1	TRBJ1-1	SVGALNTEAF
TRBV7-6	TRBJ2-7	ASSSSGLFYEQY
TRBV5-5	TRBJ1-6	ASSGTGGVMINSPLH
TRBV29-1	TRBJ2-4	SVVLSGVKNIQY
TRBV20-1	TRBJ2-5	SALDPKETQY
TRBV5-4	TRBJ2-6	ASSLGGRGANVLT
TRBV7-9	TRBJ1-1	ASSLALTEAF
TRBV28	TRBJ2-7	ASSLYRGRSPTEQY
TRBV5-1	TRBJ2-5	ASSTGRTGVGQETQY
TRBV7-2	TRBJ2-1	ASSLDRASYNEQF
TRBV29-1	TRBJ2-1	SAQTSLRNEQF
TRBV7-3	TRBJ2-1	ASSPRRGQYNEQF
TRBV4-1	TRBJ2-5	ASSRTAGQETQY
TRBV28	TRBJ2-3	ASRPSPGQGPDTQY
TRBV2	TRBJ2-6	ASSRDRGTGANVLT
TRBV28	TRBJ2-7	ASSLGQALRQY
TRBV30	TRBJ1-1	AYGTPGGTEAF
TRBV20-1	TRBJ2-7	SARDQGQIKPYEQY
TRBV10-1	TRBJ2-2	ASSVTGVRTGELF
TRBV10-1	TRBJ2-5	ASSVAGQKETQY
TRBV7-8	TRBJ2-5	ASSLDLQGEETQY
TRBV30	TRBJ1-1	AWSVRRTGGSTEAF
TRBV9	TRBJ1-4	ASSPRTGNGEKLF
TRBV12-3/TRBV12-4	TRBJ1-3	ASSLSGTALSAGNTIY
TRBV19	TRBJ2-1	ASSIGVFAASSYNEQF
TRBV9	TRBJ2-3	ASKGGSSGGTTDTQY
TRBV12-3/TRBV12-4	TRBJ1-2	ASSSGATGYYGYT
TRBV3-1	TRBJ1-2	ASSQAYRGYDGYT
TRBV7-3	TRBJ2-5	ASSLRPSGTQETQY
TRBV28	TRBJ1-2	ASSFPGASWDGYT
TRBV28	TRBJ2-5	ASSSAGAAPQETQY
TRBV20-1	TRBJ1-6	SASRGTGDSPLH
TRBV14	TRBJ2-5	ASSQPGVLETQY
TRBV29-1	TRBJ2-1	SVDTGTEQF
TRBV27	TRBJ2-4	ASSLPYIQY
TRBV15	TRBJ2-2	ATSSRGPGELF
TRBV12-3/TRBV12-4	TRBJ2-7	ASSSVGTGGEQY
TRBV7-9	TRBJ2-7	ASSARPGSPTYEQY
TRBV7-8	TRBJ2-5	ASSPRETQY
TRBV20-1	TRBJ2-3	SAPKSGLSDTQY
TRBV27	TRBJ2-1	ASSLLDEQF
TRBV4-2	TRBJ2-7	ASSDSGSVGEQY